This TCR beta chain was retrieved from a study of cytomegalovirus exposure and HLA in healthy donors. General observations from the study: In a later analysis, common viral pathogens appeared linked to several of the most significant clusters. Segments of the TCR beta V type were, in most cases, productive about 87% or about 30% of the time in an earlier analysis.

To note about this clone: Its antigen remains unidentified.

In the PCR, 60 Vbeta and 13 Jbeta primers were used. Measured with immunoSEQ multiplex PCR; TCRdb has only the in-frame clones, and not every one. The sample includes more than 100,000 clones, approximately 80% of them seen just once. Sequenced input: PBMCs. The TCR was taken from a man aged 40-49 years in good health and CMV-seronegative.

CDR3 nucleotides: TGTGCCAGCAGCCATTTGCAGGGACAGGGGTCCTACGAGCAGTACTTC. Translation: CASSHLQGQGSYEQYF. This chain links TRBV11-2 with TRBJ2-7, with TRBD1 matching 10 bases. V lost 5 bases and J lost 1; bases outside the gene matches: 8. CDR1 SGHAT and CDR2 FQNNGV come from the germline V gene. The CDR3 length is 16 residues.